Each of the 5 T cell receptor beta chains below was sequenced from the same sample in a study of blood T cell repertoires in COVID-19. Assay: immunoSEQ multiplex PCR; the TCRdb copy retains only in-frame clones and omits some. The sample includes tens of thousands of clones, approximately 91% of them seen just once. Sequencing was carried out using peripheral blood. These receptors all come from a human donor in a cohort sampled during active COVID-19.

J is TRBJ1-2 and V is TRBV6-5, with D perhaps TRBD1 (5 bases). The germline gives CDR1 MNHEY, CDR2 SVGAGI. The CDR3 sequence is 14 residues long. V lost 3 bases to trimming and J lost 5 bases, with 13 bases between them. CDR3 loop: CASSYGRGEYGYTF. The CDR3 DNA is TGTGCCAGCAGTTATGGGCGGGGGGAATATGGCTACACCTTC.

CDR3 region: CASSLARARETQYF. CDR3 DNA sequence: TGTGCCAGCTCTCTCGCTCGTGCGCGGGAGACCCAGTACTTC. The chain is built from TRBV18 and TRBJ2-5; D is ambiguous. Trimming shortened V by 6 bases and J by 5 bases, and 16 bases separated the two germline ends. The CDR3 has 14 residues. CDR1 and CDR2 (germline): KGHSH, LQKENI.

The chain links TRBV30 to TRBJ2-2; D might be TRBD1 (5 bases). Looked up from germline, CDR1 is GTSNPN and CDR2 is SVGIG (reference sequence). V lost 5 bases to trimming and J lost 3 bases, with 7 bases between them. The CDR3 is made up of 12 amino acids. CDR3 DNA sequence: TGTGCCTGGCTGGGGCACACCGGGGAGCTGTTTTTT. Its translation is CAWLGHTGELFF.

The chain carries TRBV6-6 and TRBJ1-5; 7 bases are shared with TRBD1. The CDR3 length is 14 residues. V lost 6 bases to trimming and J lost 4 bases; unmatched junction nucleotides: 6. The germline CDR1 and CDR2 sequences are MNHNY and SVGAGI (reference sequence). The CDR3 nucleotides are TGTGCCAGCAGCCCGACAGGGAGGAATCAGCCCCAGCATTTT. This translates into CASSPTGRNQPQHF.

This chain uses TRBV21-1 with TRBJ2-7; the table's D call TRBD2 went unverified against the DNA. TRBV21-1 is reported as a pseudogene. The CDR3 covers 15 residues. The CDR3 loop reads CASSKRGGRGVEQYV. Here the CDR3 DNA reads TGTGCCAGCAGCAAAAGGGGAGGGCGCGGAGTCGAGCAGTACGTC.